The sequence of this T cell receptor (beta chain) was determined in a study of T cell repertoires in cytomegalovirus infection. Study at large: Evidence of both CMV infection and a matching HLA type came from public TCR beta signatures. Study-wide points: Within the response measured ex vivo, HLA-C-restricted CMV-specific TCR beta clonotypes were dominant.

About this clonotype itself: Antigen: not known. This could be a read error, since a much larger clone is one nucleotide away.

TCRdb passed the reads through MiXCR, listing each CDR3 protein once. The sample carries 450,000 to 550,000 distinct CDR3 sequences, approximately 40% recorded once. Sequencing was performed on cultured PBMCs, taken from culture after CMV antigen stimulation. This receptor was identified in a human donor in good health (CMV status not recorded). Some clones in this sample may be carry-over from other donors' samples.

The CDR3 sequence: CVSSPQGGSTEAFF. The CDR3 coding sequence is TGTGTCAGCAGCCCACAGGGAGGCAGCACTGAAGCTTTCTTT. This chain uses TRBV7-2 with TRBJ1-1; TRBD1 might be the D (6 bases). Germline V lookup: CDR1 SGHTA, CDR2 FQGNSA. CDR3 length: 14 residues.